A selection of T cell receptor beta chains follows, all from one sample in a study of beta chain features in type 1 diabetes. Method: immunoSEQ multiplex PCR; TCRdb's copy keeps in-frame clones and lacks some. The table records 500,000 to 650,000 clones, about an eighth of them present only once. The material sequenced was naive CD4+ T cells from blood. The source is a man aged 30 to 39 with type 1 diabetes. Each CDR3 is given with its conserved first and last residue. The D gene is left open where the match is weak. Part of the rows lack a size; the others show once, few, many or a class for expanded clones.

d_call: .
j_call: TRBJ1-2
clone_size: few
v_call: TRBV9
cdr3_aa: CASSVSGDYGYTF
cdr3_nt: TGTGCCAGCAGCGTATCAGGGGACTATGGCTACACCTTC

d_call: .
j_call: TRBJ2-1
clone_size: few
v_call: TRBV9
cdr3_aa: CASSSFDGALGEQFF
cdr3_nt: TGTGCCAGCAGCTCATTCGACGGGGCCCTTGGGGAGCAGTTCTTC

d_call: TRBD1
j_call: TRBJ2-1
clone_size: few
v_call: TRBV19
cdr3_aa: CASSIGDRNNEQFF
cdr3_nt: TGTGCCAGTAGTATCGGGGACAGGAATAATGAGCAGTTCTTC

d_call: TRBD1
j_call: TRBJ1-4
clone_size: few
v_call: TRBV29-1
cdr3_aa: CSAGTAGEKLFF
cdr3_nt: TGCAGCGCTGGGACAGCGGGAGAAAAACTGTTTTTT

d_call: .
j_call: TRBJ2-1
clone_size: few
v_call: TRBV4-2
cdr3_aa: CASKDGSSYNEQFF
cdr3_nt: TGTGCCAGCAAGGACGGAAGCTCCTACAATGAGCAGTTCTTC

d_call: TRBD1
j_call: TRBJ2-2
clone_size: few
v_call: TRBV2
cdr3_aa: CASSVIQGFGELFF
cdr3_nt: TGTGCCAGCAGTGTTATACAGGGGTTCGGGGAGCTGTTTTTT

d_call: .
j_call: TRBJ1-5
clone_size: .
v_call: TRBV5-6
cdr3_aa: CASSLYSNQPQHF
cdr3_nt: TGTGCCAGCAGCTTGTATAGCAATCAGCCCCAGCATTTT

d_call: TRBD1
j_call: TRBJ2-7
clone_size: few
v_call: TRBV13
cdr3_aa: CASSLRTGELYEQYF
cdr3_nt: TGTGCCAGCAGCTTACGTACAGGGGAGCTCTACGAGCAGTACTTC

d_call: .
j_call: TRBJ2-1
clone_size: .
v_call: TRBV9
cdr3_aa: CASSQRAPSSPNEQFF
cdr3_nt: TGTGCCAGCAGCCAGAGAGCCCCCTCGTCCCCCAATGAGCAGTTCTTC

d_call: TRBD1
j_call: TRBJ2-3
clone_size: few
v_call: TRBV9
cdr3_aa: CASNKPGTGTDTQYF
cdr3_nt: TGTGCCAGCAACAAACCCGGGACAGGCACAGATACGCAGTATTTT

d_call: .
j_call: TRBJ1-5
clone_size: .
v_call: TRBV6-1
cdr3_aa: CASSTGFGQPQHF
cdr3_nt: TGTGCCAGCAGTACGGGCTTCGGTCAGCCCCAGCATTTT

d_call: .
j_call: TRBJ2-3
clone_size: few
v_call: TRBV30
cdr3_aa: CAWSLARQLTDTQYF
cdr3_nt: TGTGCCTGGAGTTTAGCGAGACAGCTCACAGATACGCAGTATTTT

d_call: TRBD2
j_call: TRBJ2-7
clone_size: few
v_call: TRBV11-2
cdr3_aa: CASSSSTSGSYEQYF
cdr3_nt: TGTGCCAGCAGCTCGTCGACTAGCGGCTCCTACGAGCAGTACTTC

d_call: .
j_call: TRBJ2-1
clone_size: .
v_call: TRBV19
cdr3_aa: CASSLGRGYNEQFF
cdr3_nt: TGTGCCAGTAGTCTGGGCCGGGGGTACAATGAGCAGTTCTTC

d_call: .
j_call: TRBJ2-1
clone_size: few
v_call: TRBV5-1
cdr3_aa: CASSFGGDNEQFF
cdr3_nt: TGCGCCAGCAGCTTCGGCGGGGACAATGAGCAGTTCTTC

d_call: .
j_call: TRBJ1-4
clone_size: .
v_call: TRBV6-6
cdr3_aa: CASSYSTPTNEKLFF
cdr3_nt: TGTGCCAGCAGTTACTCGACCCCAACTAATGAAAAACTGTTTTTT

d_call: .
j_call: TRBJ2-6
clone_size: .
v_call: TRBV9
cdr3_aa: CASSVDLSGANVLTF
cdr3_nt: TGTGCCAGCAGCGTAGACCTCTCTGGGGCCAACGTCCTGACTTTC

d_call: .
j_call: TRBJ1-4
clone_size: few
v_call: TRBV5-1
cdr3_aa: CASSVGRGNEKLFF
cdr3_nt: TGCGCCAGCAGCGTCGGACGGGGTAATGAAAAACTGTTTTTT

d_call: TRBD1
j_call: TRBJ2-2
clone_size: few
v_call: TRBV7-9
cdr3_aa: CASSQTGAITGELFF
cdr3_nt: TGTGCCAGCAGCCAGACAGGGGCGATCACCGGGGAGCTGTTTTTT

d_call: .
j_call: TRBJ2-5
clone_size: few
v_call: TRBV7-2
cdr3_aa: CASSLGFQETQYF
cdr3_nt: TGTGCCAGCAGCTTAGGATTCCAAGAGACCCAGTACTTC

d_call: TRBD1
j_call: TRBJ1-4
clone_size: once
v_call: TRBV5-4
cdr3_aa: CASSWDRGRKHKNEKLFF
cdr3_nt: TGTGCCAGCAGCTGGGACAGGGGGAGGAAACACAAAAATGAAAAACTGTTTTTT

d_call: .
j_call: TRBJ1-2
clone_size: few
v_call: TRBV5-4
cdr3_aa: CASSTQDSAYGYTF
cdr3_nt: TGTGCCAGCAGCACTCAAGATTCGGCCTATGGCTACACCTTC

d_call: .
j_call: TRBJ1-1
clone_size: few
v_call: TRBV29-1
cdr3_aa: CSVEGVRTEAFF
cdr3_nt: TGCAGCGTTGAGGGGGTTCGCACTGAAGCTTTCTTT

d_call: .
j_call: TRBJ2-3
clone_size: few
v_call: TRBV9
cdr3_aa: CASSVLEGETDTQYF
cdr3_nt: TGTGCCAGCAGCGTATTGGAGGGGGAGACAGATACGCAGTATTTT

d_call: TRBD2
j_call: TRBJ2-3
clone_size: .
v_call: TRBV30
cdr3_aa: CAWSVGGSTDTQYF
cdr3_nt: TGTGCCTGGAGTGTCGGGGGGAGCACAGATACGCAGTATTTT

d_call: .
j_call: TRBJ2-3
clone_size: .
v_call: TRBV27
cdr3_aa: CASSPRGGDPDTQYF
cdr3_nt: TGTGCCAGCAGCCCGAGGGGGGGGGACCCAGATACGCAGTATTTT

d_call: .
j_call: TRBJ2-5
clone_size: .
v_call: TRBV5-4
cdr3_aa: CASSSRDTRETQYF
cdr3_nt: TGTGCCAGCAGCAGCCGGGACACTCGGGAGACCCAGTACTTC